One and the same sample provided the 22 T cell receptor beta chains below, sequenced in a study of control samples from healthy donors and cancer patients. Measured with immunoSEQ multiplex PCR; TCRdb has only the in-frame clones, and not every one. The sample lists about 110,000 clones, around 82% seen once, with roughly 13% in the top ten. The sequenced sample was blood. Every receptor here comes from a woman aged 45-60 years in good health.

The chain combines TRBV5-5 with TRBJ1-2; TRBD1 is a possible D gene (5 bases). This CDR3 region has 14 residues. Trimming removed 4 bases at V and 2 bases at J, with 12 bases between. Germline lookup yields CDR1 SGHKS and CDR2 YYEKEE (reference sequence). The CDR3: CASSPVQGNYGYTF. The CDR3 DNA sequence: TGTGCCAGCAGCCCAGTCCAGGGCAACTATGGCTACACCTTC. The whole variable domain, filled in from reference TRBV5-5 and TRBJ1-2, reads DAGVTQSPTHLIKTRGQQVTLRCSPISGHKSVSWYQQVLGQGPQFIFQYYEKEERGRGNFPDRFSARQFPNYSSELNVNALLLGDSALYLCASSPVQGNYGYTFGSGTRLTVV.

This chain links TRBV2 with TRBJ1-5; D ambiguous. The V and J ends lost 4 bases and 0 bases respectively, with 7 bases between them. Per germline, CDR1 SNHLY and CDR2 FYNNEI. The CDR3 is 14 amino acids. CDR3 sequence (DNA): TGTGCCAGCAGTGTAGGATATAGCAATCAGCCCCAGCATTTT. It specifies CASSVGYSNQPQHF.

The CDR3 coding sequence is TGTGCCAGCAGTTTATTAGACACCTCTGGAAACACCATATATTTT. Its protein product is CASSLLDTSGNTIYF. This chain joins TRBV28 and TRBJ1-3, with D unresolved. CDR1 is MDHEN and CDR2 is SYDVKM in the germline V gene. The CDR3 sequence is 15 residues long. Trimming removed 1 base from V and 0 bases from J, with 7 bases in between. The full variable domain, completed using reference TRBV28 and TRBJ1-3, is DVKVTQSSRYLVKRTGEKVFLECVQDMDHENMFWYRQDPGLGLRLIYFSYDVKMKEKGDIPEGYSVSREKKERFSLILESASTNQTSMYLCASSLLDTSGNTIYFGEGSWLTVV.

This clone turned up a few times. The gene calls are TRBV7-2 and TRBJ2-1; possible D gene TRBD2, 7 bases. Germline CDR1 is SGHTA and CDR2 is FQGNSA. Deletions cut 5 bases from V and 5 bases from J, with 16 bases between. The CDR3 covers 15 residues. Here the CDR3 reads CASSPVGGAHNEQFF. CDR3 nucleotide sequence: TGTGCCAGCAGCCCCGTGGGGGGGGCCCACAATGAGCAGTTCTTC.

V and J are TRBV9 and TRBJ2-1; D is ambiguous. The CDR3 has 16 residues. Trimming removed 3 bases at V and 0 bases at J, with 13 bases between. Germline V gives CDR1 SGDLS, CDR2 YYNGEE. CDR3 nucleotides: TGTGCCAGCAGCGGGAACCTAGAGAGCTCCTACAATGAGCAGTTCTTC. It codes for CASSGNLESSYNEQFF.

J is TRBJ1-2 and V is TRBV7-9; the D is unclear. The CDR3 runs to 15 residues. Germline assignment: CDR1 SEHNR and CDR2 FQNEAQ (reference sequence). The V and J ends lost 2 bases and 1 base respectively, with 11 bases between them. The CDR3 DNA reads TGTGCCAGCAGCTTACCCGTCGACGTTAACTATGGCTACACCTTC. Amino acid sequence: CASSLPVDVNYGYTF.

Sample share makes this clone large. The gene calls are TRBV19 and TRBJ2-1, with unresolved D. The CDR3 is 12 amino acids. Looked up from germline, CDR1 is LNHDA and CDR2 is SQIVND (reference sequence). Trimming stripped 7 bases from V and 3 bases from J, with 7 bases between. The DNA of the CDR3 is TGTGCCAGTAAAGCAGACTACAATGAGCAGTTCTTC. Protein sequence: CASKADYNEQFF. The full variable domain, completed using reference TRBV19 and TRBJ2-1, is DGGITQSPKYLFRKEGQNVTLSCEQNLNHDAMYWYRQDPGQGLRLIYYSQIVNDFQKGDIAEGYSVSREKKESFPLTVTSAQKNPTAFYLCASKADYNEQFFGPGTRLTVL.

V and J are TRBV27 and TRBJ2-2, with 10 bases identical to TRBD1. The CDR3 runs to 16 residues. Trimming removed 0 bases from V and 6 bases from J; junction bases left unmatched: 4. Germline-derived CDR1 and CDR2 are MNHEY and SMNVEV (reference sequence). Here the CDR3 reads CASSLSPGQGPGELFF. The CDR3 DNA follows: TGTGCCAGCAGTTTATCTCCGGGACAGGGGCCCGGGGAGCTGTTTTTT.

This rearrangement joins TRBV6-4 to TRBJ2-3; 10 bases align to TRBD2. The V segment lost 3 bases and the J segment 3 bases; nucleotides outside the gene matches: 6. The CDR3 is 16 residues long. Germline CDR1 is MRHNA and CDR2 is SNTAGT. In DNA, the CDR3 is TGTGCCAGCAGTGATGACGCTAGCGGGGGTACAGATACGCAGTATTTT. It yields the protein CASSDDASGGTDTQYF.

The V and J genes are TRBV24-1 and TRBJ2-3; D perhaps matches TRBD1 (6 bases). The CDR3 is 15 residues long. CDR1 KGHDR and CDR2 SFDVKD come from the germline V gene. V was pared by 5 bases and J by 3 bases, with 14 bases between. This CDR3 reads CATSVAGAPTDTQYF. In nucleotides, the CDR3 is TGTGCCACCAGTGTTGCAGGGGCCCCTACAGATACGCAGTATTTT.

This chain connects TRBV25-1 to TRBJ1-4; D uncertain. Germline V gene data show CDR1 as MGHDK and CDR2 as SYGVNS. V was shortened by 0 bases and J by 0 bases, with 8 bases between the two germline ends. The CDR3 is 16 residues long. CDR3 DNA sequence: TGTGCCAGCAGTGAATACGGCCGTGCAACTAATGAAAAACTGTTTTTT. It encodes CASSEYGRATNEKLFF.

The V and J genes are TRBV6-5 and TRBJ1-5; D is unresolved. CDR3 size: 15 residues. Per the germline V gene, CDR1 is MNHEY and CDR2 is SVGAGI. Deletions cut 4 bases from V and 0 bases from J, with 10 bases between. The CDR3 DNA reads as TGTGCCAGCAGTTGGGCAGGCGATAGCAATCAGCCCCAGCATTTT. Its protein is CASSWAGDSNQPQHF.

The chain carries TRBV2 and TRBJ2-3, with D possibly being TRBD2 (5 bases). The ends were cut back, 4 bases at V and 5 bases at J, with 13 bases in the middle. CDR3 size: 14 residues. Looked up from germline, CDR1 is SNHLY and CDR2 is FYNNEI. CDR3 bases: TGTGCCAGCAGTGTGGAGAGGGAAGGAGATACGCAGTATTTT. It yields the protein CASSVEREGDTQYF.

The chain recombines TRBV3-1 (or the pseudogene TRBV3-2) with TRBJ2-7; D unresolved. CDR1 LGHDT and CDR2 YNNKEL come from the germline V gene (reference sequence). V was trimmed by 0 bases and J by 6 bases, leaving 9 bases between them. The CDR3 has 13 amino acids. CDR3 sequence: CASSQERQREQYF. The CDR3 region has the DNA TGTGCCAGCAGCCAAGAGAGGCAGCGCGAGCAGTACTTC.

The CDR3, as DNA: TGTGCCAGCTCTCAGGGTGGGCAGGAGAACACTGAAGCTTTCTTT. Residues: CASSQGGQENTEAFF. This sequence joins TRBV18 and TRBJ1-1; D might be TRBD1 (5 bases). CDR3 length equals 15 residues. Trimming left V 6 bases short and J 1 base short, with 15 bases between. Germline CDR1 reads KGHSH; CDR2 reads LQKENI.

Worth noting for this clone: At one end, the junction sequence differs from germline, possibly due to a read error. The CDR3 DNA follows: TGTGTCAGCAGCTTACTTCTCCCGGGGAGCCCTGGAAACACCATATATTTT. Translating gives CVSSLLLPGSPGNTIYF. The chain uses TRBV7-2 and TRBJ1-3; D remains unclear. CDR1 and CDR2 (germline): SGHTA, FQGNSA. The CDR3 runs to 17 residues.

This chain links TRBV18 with TRBJ2-2; D remains ambiguous. This CDR3 comprises 16 residues. Germline V gene data show CDR1 as KGHSH and CDR2 as LQKENI. Trimming cost V 3 bases and J 5 bases, with 16 bases left between them. CDR3 loop: CASSPLIPGPTGELFF. The CDR3 coding sequence is TGTGCCAGCTCACCGCTGATACCGGGTCCAACCGGGGAGCTGTTTTTT.

The chain combines TRBV16 with TRBJ1-5; D uncertain. V gave up 1 base and J gave up 3 bases, with 4 bases separating them. CDR3 length: 13 residues. Germline V gives CDR1 KGHSY, CDR2 FQNENV. The CDR3: CASSQYTNQPQHF. CDR3 DNA: TGTGCCAGCAGCCAATACACCAATCAGCCCCAGCATTTT.

The chain has TRBV18 and TRBJ2-2; 10 bases line up with TRBD1. CDR3 size: 15 residues. Germline CDR1 KGHSH, CDR2 LQKENI. With V trimmed by 4 bases and J by 4 bases, 3 bases remained unmatched. CDR3 sequence: CASSRTGGLTGELFF. DNA of the CDR3: TGTGCCAGCTCACGGACAGGGGGACTCACCGGGGAGCTGTTTTTT.

The V gene is TRBV29-1, the J gene TRBJ2-7, with TRBD2 identical over 9 bases. From germline, CDR1 is SQVTM and CDR2 ANQGSEA. The CDR3 has 14 residues. Trimming removed 2 bases from V and 3 bases from J; junction bases left unmatched: 5. CDR3 sequence: CSVERRGGSYEQYF. The CDR3 coding sequence is TGCAGCGTTGAAAGGCGGGGGGGCAGCTACGAGCAGTACTTC.

V gene TRBV7-2 combines with J gene TRBJ1-3, with 7 bases fitting TRBD1. CDR1 is SGHTA and CDR2 is FQGNSA in the germline V gene. The junction had 11 bases not matched to a gene; V was cut back by 5 bases and J by 1 base. This CDR3 comprises 17 residues. CDR3 in DNA: TGTGCCAGCAGCACGGGGACAGCCCCTTTTTCTGGAAACACCATATATTTT. It yields the protein CASSTGTAPFSGNTIYF. The full variable domain, with the rest looked up from reference TRBV7-2 and TRBJ1-3, is GAGVSQSPSNKVTEKGKDVELRCDPISGHTALYWYRQSLGQGLEFLIYFQGNSAPDKSGLPSDRFSAERTGGSVSTLTIQRTQQEDSAVYLCASSTGTAPFSGNTIYFGEGSWLTVV.

The chain carries TRBV7-2 and TRBJ1-6; D unclear. The CDR3 spans 15 residues. V shed 2 bases and J shed 1 base, with 6 bases lying between them. Germline V gene lookup returns CDR1 SGHTA and CDR2 FQGNSA. The CDR3 loop reads CASSLQGSYNSPLHF. CDR3 nucleotide sequence: TGTGCCAGCAGCTTACAAGGGTCCTATAATTCACCCCTCCACTTT.